This T cell receptor (beta chain) came from a study of blood T cell repertoires in COVID-19. The length of the CDR3 is 13 residues. V was trimmed by 6 bases and J by 4 bases, leaving 11 bases between them. CDR1 and CDR2 (germline): SGHTA, FQGTGA. This clone was picked up one time. Data came from immunoSEQ multiplex PCR; TCRdb stores just in-frame clones and leaves some out. The table records a few hundred thousand clones, 84% of them present only once. The rearrangement joins TRBV7-3 to TRBJ2-3, with D perhaps TRBD1 (5 bases). The TCR was taken from a woman in her fifties or sixties who had recovered from COVID-19. The sequencing input was peripheral blood. The CDR3 coding sequence is TGTGCCAGCAGTCCGACAGCCTCAGATACGCAGTATTTT. Amino acids: CASSPTASDTQYF.